Listed here are 27 T cell receptor beta chains from one sample, sequenced in a study of blood T cell repertoires in COVID-19 (dated by TCRdb to 2019 to 2021). Preparation of the library involved the immunoSEQ multiplex PCR assay. In its TCRdb copy, this immuneACCESS table keeps in-frame sequences only and misses some clones. Where compared with another copy, unresolved V genes explain less than half of these, and the others have no known cause. In all, the sample holds more than 300,000 clones, and roughly 91% of those were seen once. Clones ranked in the top ten supply about 1.7% of the sample. The sample was peripheral blood. The receptors were gathered from a woman between 25 and 40 years old with COVID-19, enrolled during active disease.

This chain uses TRBV7-9 with TRBJ1-3; 9 bases map to TRBD1. The CDR3 sequence is 17 residues long. Germline-derived CDR1 and CDR2 are SEHNR and FQNEAQ (reference sequence). The trim removed 5 bases at V and 0 bases at J, leaving 8 bases unmatched. CDR3 sequence reads: CASSGGQGPISGNTIYF. The CDR3 DNA follows: TGTGCCAGCAGCGGGGGACAGGGCCCGATCTCTGGAAACACCATATATTTT. Using reference TRBV7-9 and TRBJ1-3 for the parts outside the CDR3, the full variable domain is DTGVSQNPRHKITKRGQNVTFRCDPISEHNRLYWYRQTLGQGPEFLTYFQNEAQLEKSRLLSDRFSAERPKGSFSTLEIQRTEQGDSAMYLCASSGGQGPISGNTIYFGEGSWLTVV.

The chain carries TRBV30 and TRBJ1-2; 12 nucleotides line up with TRBD1. The CDR3 runs 15 residues. Germline V CDR1 and CDR2: GTSNPN, SVGIG (reference sequence). The ends lost 5 bases at V and 4 bases at J; junction bases unmatched: 8. The CDR3 is CAWDRGTGGPYGYTF. For the CDR3, the DNA is TGTGCCTGGGACAGAGGGACAGGGGGCCCCTATGGCTACACCTTC.

V and J are TRBV3-1 (or the pseudogene TRBV3-2) and TRBJ1-2, with 8 bases fitting TRBD1. From germline, CDR1 is LGHDT and CDR2 YNNKEL (reference sequence). J lost 7 bases, V lost 9 bases, and 7 bases had no gene match. This CDR3 region has 12 residues. The CDR3 bases are TGTGCCAGTGGACAGGGAAGTCGTGGCTACACCTTC. It is translated as CASGQGSRGYTF.

The chain combines TRBV3-1 (or the pseudogene TRBV3-2) with TRBJ1-2; TRBD1 agrees at 8 bases. Germline values: CDR1 LGHDT, CDR2 YNNKEL (reference sequence). The CDR3 loop spans 15 amino acids. Trimming cost V 5 bases and J 8 bases; bases outside gene matches: 13. The CDR3 is CASSSSRGTGRGYTF. The CDR3 DNA reads as TGTGCCAGCAGCTCCTCTCGGGGGACAGGACGAGGCTACACCTTC.

This clone was recorded only once. This chain joins TRBV6-5 and TRBJ1-1; D unclear. The CDR3 is made up of 13 amino acids. The germline gives CDR1 MNHEY, CDR2 SVGAGI. V was clipped by 6 bases and J by 2 bases, with 10 bases between them. The CDR3 protein is CASRTGSNTEAFF. The CDR3 nucleotides read TGTGCCAGCAGAACGGGGAGCAACACTGAAGCTTTCTTT.

The chain links TRBV7-9 to TRBJ1-2; D possibly corresponds to TRBD1 (5 bases). V dropped 4 bases and J dropped 4 bases, with 19 bases sitting between them. Germline V gene lookup returns CDR1 SEHNR and CDR2 FQNEAQ (reference sequence). The CDR3 loop spans 16 amino acids. The CDR3 is CASSSLLGGVGYGYTF. The CDR3 region has the DNA TGTGCCAGCAGCTCCCTATTGGGGGGGGTCGGCTATGGCTACACCTTC.

The V and J genes are TRBV27 and TRBJ1-1; a possible D gene is TRBD1 (5 bases). Between the trimmed V and J ends, which lost 3 bases and 6 bases, there was a span of 8 bases. The germline V gene has CDR1 MNHEY and CDR2 SMNVEV (reference sequence). CDR3 size: 12 residues. Written as DNA, the CDR3 is TGTGCCAGCAGTTTTGGAGGGGCTGAAGCTTTCTTT. Its protein is CASSFGGAEAFF.

The chain recombines TRBV6-7 with TRBJ1-2; D unclear. Being an ORF, TRBV6-7 has a function that is uncertain. V lost 6 bases to trimming and J lost 4 bases, with 15 bases between them. The CDR3 covers 14 residues. CDR3 sequence (DNA): TGTGCCAGCAGCTACACAGCCCATTTCTATGGCTACACCTTC. It codes for CASSYTAHFYGYTF.

V is TRBV3-1 (or the pseudogene TRBV3-2) and J is TRBJ1-6; D is possibly TRBD1 (6 bases). V lost 0 bases and J lost 7, with 13 bases in between. CDR3 length: 16 residues. Germline CDR1 LGHDT, CDR2 YNNKEL (reference sequence). CDR3 amino acids: CASSQDGGARNSPLHF. The CDR3 DNA reads TGTGCCAGCAGCCAAGACGGGGGGGCGAGGAATTCACCCCTCCACTTT.

This sequence joins TRBV5-5 and TRBJ2-2; 13 bases align to TRBD2. V lost 6 bases to trimming and J lost 6 bases; unmatched junction nucleotides: 11. The CDR3 has 17 residues. Per germline, CDR1 SGHKS and CDR2 YYEKEE (reference sequence). The CDR3 DNA sequence: TGTGCCAGCATCCTAACTAGCGGGGGGGCAGTAGCCGGGGAGCTGTTTTTT. Protein sequence: CASILTSGGAVAGELFF.

The chain employs TRBV6-5 and TRBJ1-5; D is undetermined. Looked up from germline, CDR1 is MNHEY and CDR2 is SVGAGI. V lost 4 bases and J lost 0, with 10 bases in between. This CDR3 spans 15 amino acids. The DNA of the CDR3 is TGTGCCAGCAGTTCGAGCGGAGATAGCAATCAGCCCCAGCATTTT. This codes for CASSSSGDSNQPQHF.

The rearrangement joins TRBV2 to TRBJ2-5; D not certain. Trimming shortened V by 3 bases and J by 5 bases, and 13 bases separated the two germline ends. Looked up from germline, CDR1 is SNHLY and CDR2 is FYNNEI. The CDR3 sequence is 14 residues long. The CDR3 nucleotides read TGTGCCAGCAGTGACCCAAACCGAGGCGAGACCCAGTACTTC. Its translation: CASSDPNRGETQYF.

This chain joins TRBV2 and TRBJ2-1; D is perhaps TRBD2 (5 bases). Looked up from germline, CDR1 is SNHLY and CDR2 is FYNNEI. This CDR3 region has 15 residues. V dropped 8 bases and J dropped 5 bases, with 19 bases sitting between them. CDR3 DNA sequence: TGTGCCAGCTCATACCTAGCATCGGGCGACAATGAGCAGTTCTTC. This sequence encodes CASSYLASGDNEQFF.

V is TRBV3-1 (or the pseudogene TRBV3-2) and J is TRBJ2-5, with 11 bases fitting TRBD2. Germline V gene sequence: CDR1 LGHDT, CDR2 YNNKEL (reference sequence). The CDR3 length is 16 residues. J gave up 5 bases and V 4 bases, and 9 bases lay outside the gene matches. CDR3 coding DNA: TGTGCCAGCAGCCCGAGTAGCGGGGGGGCCGGGGAGACCCAGTACTTC. It translates to CASSPSSGGAGETQYF.

V and J are TRBV2 and TRBJ1-2, with D possibly TRBD1 on 5 matching bases. Germline V CDR1 and CDR2: SNHLY, FYNNEI. Trimming took 8 bases from V and 3 from J, leaving 13 bases between them. The CDR3 contains 13 residues. The CDR3 region has the DNA TGTGCCAGCTTGCCAGGGCCCGACTATGGCTACACCTTC. Its translation: CASLPGPDYGYTF.

CDR3 bases: TGTGCCAGCAGTGTTGTTCAGGGTGGCTACACCTTC. Translating gives CASSVVQGGYTF. The chain recombines TRBV2 with TRBJ1-2, with TRBD1 as a possible D gene (5 bases). Germline values: CDR1 SNHLY, CDR2 FYNNEI. V was clipped by 4 bases and J by 7 bases, with 10 bases between them. This CDR3 is built from 12 residues.

The chain combines TRBV27 with TRBJ2-2, with D tentatively TRBD1 (5 bases). V was clipped by 4 bases and J by 6 bases, with 21 bases between them. There are 17 residues in the CDR3. Germline CDR1 MNHEY, CDR2 SMNVEV (reference sequence). The CDR3 DNA reads as TGTGCCAGCAGTTACGGCCCCAGTGTCCCCAGGGCCGGGGAGCTGTTTTTT. This translates into CASSYGPSVPRAGELFF.

V is TRBV2 and J is TRBJ1-1, with D unresolved. The CDR3 consists of 14 residues. V lost 7 bases to trimming and J lost 3 bases, with 15 bases between them. CDR1 SNHLY and CDR2 FYNNEI come from the germline V gene. Here the CDR3 reads CASTVSEWYTEAFF. CDR3 sequence (DNA): TGTGCCAGCACGGTTTCCGAATGGTACACTGAAGCTTTCTTT.

The chain joins TRBV24-1 to TRBJ2-2; TRBD1 aligns across 9 bases. The CDR3 totals 16 residues. CDR1 is KGHDR, CDR2 SFDVKD, per germline. With V trimmed by 10 bases and J by 4 bases, 12 bases remained unmatched. The CDR3 nucleotides read TGTGCCACGGGCGAATTAGGACAGGGGAGCACCGGGGAGCTGTTTTTT. The encoded protein is CATGELGQGSTGELFF.

Here the CDR3 reads CASSPSRDRPQHF. CDR3 coding DNA: TGTGCCAGTAGTCCGTCCCGGGACAGGCCCCAGCATTTT. The genes are TRBV19 and TRBJ1-5; 7 bases are shared with TRBD1. V shed 5 bases and J 9 bases; nucleotides not matched to a gene: 7. This CDR3 region has 13 residues. CDR1 is LNHDA and CDR2 is SQIVND in the germline V gene (reference sequence).

This clone was seen a few times. V gene TRBV11-1 combines with J gene TRBJ2-5; 10 nucleotides line up with TRBD2. From germline, CDR1 is SGHAT and CDR2 FQDESV (reference sequence). J was trimmed by 0 bases and V by 2 bases; bases with no gene match: 3. The CDR3 contains 16 residues. CDR3 in amino acids: CASSLSSGGDQETQYF. The CDR3 nucleotides are TGTGCCAGCAGCTTATCCAGCGGGGGGGACCAAGAGACCCAGTACTTC.

J is TRBJ1-3 and V is TRBV12-3 or TRBV12-4; tentative D call: TRBD1 (5 bases). V shed 4 bases and J shed 10 bases, with 11 bases lying between them. This CDR3 has 12 residues. CDR3 loop: CASSSPAGTIYF. Written as DNA, the CDR3 is TGTGCCAGCAGTTCACCGGCAGGGACCATATATTTT.

The rearrangement links TRBV5-1 to TRBJ2-5; a possible D gene is TRBD1 (6 bases). Germline CDR1 and CDR2: SGHRS and YFSETQ. V lost 7 bases to trimming and J lost 1 base, with 14 bases between them. This CDR3 spans 14 amino acids. The DNA of the CDR3 is TGCGCCAGCCAAGACAGGCCATTCCAAGAGACCCAGTACTTC. This gives the protein CASQDRPFQETQYF.

The chain employs TRBV5-4 and TRBJ1-1; D might be TRBD1 (5 bases). Between the trimmed V and J ends, which lost 4 bases and 1 base, there was a span of 14 bases. The length of the CDR3 is 15 residues. Germline CDR1 is SGHNT and CDR2 is YYREEE (reference sequence). CDR3 nucleotide sequence: TGTGCCAGCAGCCCCAATTCAGGGTCGAACACTGAAGCTTTCTTT. It yields the protein CASSPNSGSNTEAFF.

The CDR3 loop reads CASSPPGAGQPQHF. In nucleotides, the CDR3 is TGTGCCAGCTCACCACCGGGGGCCGGTCAGCCCCAGCATTTT. This sequence joins TRBV18 and TRBJ1-5; perhaps TRBD1 as D (6 bases). CDR1 is KGHSH, CDR2 LQKENI, per germline. Trimming pared 0 bases from V and 6 bases from J, leaving 9 bases between. This CDR3 is built from 14 residues. Looking up the rest from reference TRBV18 and TRBJ1-5 gives the full variable domain: NAGVMQNPRHLVRRRGQEARLRCSPMKGHSHVYWYRQLPEEGLKFMVYLQKENIIDESGMPKERFSAEFPKEGPSILRIQQVVRGDSAAYFCASSPPGAGQPQHFGDGTRLSIL.

V and J are TRBV18 and TRBJ1-4; 10 bases are shared with TRBD1. This CDR3 is built from 18 residues. CDR1 and CDR2 (germline): KGHSH, LQKENI. Unmatched junction bases numbered 14, after V lost 3 bases and J lost 7 bases. The CDR3 nucleotides read TGTGCCAGCTCACCCCTTCCGGGACAGGGGATTTTCGCTGAAAAACTGTTTTTT. Protein sequence: CASSPLPGQGIFAEKLFF.

This chain connects TRBV13 to TRBJ2-4; D unclear. Trimming shortened V by 2 bases and J by 4 bases, and 9 bases separated the two germline ends. CDR1 and CDR2 from the germline V gene are PRHDT and FYEKMQ (reference sequence). This CDR3 region has 14 residues. CDR3 loop: CASSLRSPKNIQYF. In DNA, the CDR3 is TGTGCCAGCAGCTTACGTTCCCCTAAAAACATTCAGTACTTC.